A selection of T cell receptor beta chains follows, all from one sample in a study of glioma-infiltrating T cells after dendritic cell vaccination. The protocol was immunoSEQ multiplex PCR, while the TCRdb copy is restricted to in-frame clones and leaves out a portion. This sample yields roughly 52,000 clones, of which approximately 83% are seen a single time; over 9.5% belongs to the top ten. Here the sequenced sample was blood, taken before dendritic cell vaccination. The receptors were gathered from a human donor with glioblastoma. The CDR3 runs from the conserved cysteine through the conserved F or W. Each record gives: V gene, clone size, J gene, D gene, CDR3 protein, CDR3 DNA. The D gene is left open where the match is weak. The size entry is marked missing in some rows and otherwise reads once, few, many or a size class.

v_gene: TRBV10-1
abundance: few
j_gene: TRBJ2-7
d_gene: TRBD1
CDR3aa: CASSRGTGGFYEQYF
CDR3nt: TGCGCCAGCAGTCGGGGGACAGGGGGCTTCTACGAGCAGTACTTC

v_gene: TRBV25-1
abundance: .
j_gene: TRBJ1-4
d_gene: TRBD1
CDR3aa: CASSLPGTGYEKLFF
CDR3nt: TGTGCCAGCAGCTTACCCGGGACAGGCTATGAAAAACTGTTTTTT

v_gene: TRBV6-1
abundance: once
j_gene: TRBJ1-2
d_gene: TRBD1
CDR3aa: CASSQTGGYYGYTF
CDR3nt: TGTGCCAGCAGTCAGACAGGGGGCTACTATGGCTACACCTTC

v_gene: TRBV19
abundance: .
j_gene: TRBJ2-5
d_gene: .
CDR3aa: CASSPLQDVFSKETQYF
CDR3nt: TGTGCCAGTAGCCCCCTACAGGACGTTTTCAGTAAAGAGACCCAGTACTTC

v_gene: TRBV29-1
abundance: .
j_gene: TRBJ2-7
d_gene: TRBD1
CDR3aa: CSVGQGANEQYF
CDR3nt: TGCAGCGTAGGACAGGGTGCCAACGAGCAGTACTTC

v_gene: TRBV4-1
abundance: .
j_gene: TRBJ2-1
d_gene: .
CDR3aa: CASSRVGHRDEQFF
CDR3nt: TGCGCCAGCAGCCGGGTGGGGCACCGGGATGAGCAGTTCTTC

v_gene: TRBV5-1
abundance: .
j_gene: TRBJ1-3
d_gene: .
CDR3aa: CASSFQGLSSGNTIYF
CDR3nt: TGCGCCAGCAGCTTTCAGGGGCTAAGCTCTGGAAACACCATATATTTT

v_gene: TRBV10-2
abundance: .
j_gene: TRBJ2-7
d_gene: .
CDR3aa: CASSDGRGSYEQYF
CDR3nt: TGCGCCAGCAGTGACGGCCGGGGTTCCTACGAGCAGTACTTC

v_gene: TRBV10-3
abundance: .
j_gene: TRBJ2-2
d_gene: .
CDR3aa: CAISEYSSTGELFF
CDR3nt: TGTGCCATCAGTGAGTACTCGAGCACCGGGGAGCTGTTTTTT

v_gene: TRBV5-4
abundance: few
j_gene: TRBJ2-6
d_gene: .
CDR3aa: CASSLDRSGANVLTF
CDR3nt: TGTGCCAGCAGCTTGGACAGGTCTGGGGCCAACGTCCTGACTTTC

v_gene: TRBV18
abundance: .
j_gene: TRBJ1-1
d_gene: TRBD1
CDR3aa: CASSPGTGDGAFF
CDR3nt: TGTGCCAGCTCACCCGGGACAGGGGATGGTGCTTTCTTT

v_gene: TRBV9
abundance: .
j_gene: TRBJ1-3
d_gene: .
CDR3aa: CASSVAPGSGNTIYF
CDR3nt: TGTGCCAGCAGCGTAGCTCCGGGTTCAGGAAACACCATATATTTT

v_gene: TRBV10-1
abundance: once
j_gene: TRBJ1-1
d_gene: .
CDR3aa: CASRVSQGTEAFF
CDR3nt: TGCGCCAGCCGAGTCTCACAGGGCACTGAAGCTTTCTTT

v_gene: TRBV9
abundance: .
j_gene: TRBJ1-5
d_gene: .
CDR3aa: CASSRGGYSNQPQHF
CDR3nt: TGTGCCAGCAGCCGTGGGGGCTATAGCAATCAGCCCCAGCATTTT

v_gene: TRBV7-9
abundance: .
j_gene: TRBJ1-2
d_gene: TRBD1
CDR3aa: CASTSWDRNYGYTF
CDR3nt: TGTGCCAGCACCTCCTGGGACAGAAACTATGGCTACACCTTC

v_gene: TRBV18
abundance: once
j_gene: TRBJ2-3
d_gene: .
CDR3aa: CASSPLGGGLTDTQYF
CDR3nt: TGTGCCAGCTCACCACTGGGCGGGGGCCTCACAGATACGCAGTATTTT

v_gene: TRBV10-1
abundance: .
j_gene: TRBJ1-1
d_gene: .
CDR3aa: CASNRDLDTEAFF
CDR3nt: TGCGCCAGTAACAGGGACCTGGACACTGAAGCTTTCTTT

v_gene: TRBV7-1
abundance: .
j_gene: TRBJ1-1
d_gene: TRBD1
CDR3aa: CASSLGTGGAIWGNTEAFF
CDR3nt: TGTGCCAGCAGCTTAGGGACAGGGGGCGCGATTTGGGGGAACACTGAAGCTTTCTTT

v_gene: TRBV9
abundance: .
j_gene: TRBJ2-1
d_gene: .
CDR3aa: CASSLTPGNEQFF
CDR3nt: TGTGCCAGCAGCCTGACCCCAGGCAATGAGCAGTTCTTC

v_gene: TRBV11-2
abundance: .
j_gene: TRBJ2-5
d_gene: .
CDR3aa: CASSFGSATGSGETQYF
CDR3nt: TGTGCCAGCAGCTTCGGGTCAGCCACGGGAAGCGGGGAGACCCAGTACTTC

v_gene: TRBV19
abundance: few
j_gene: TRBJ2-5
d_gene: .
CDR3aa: CASSMGARASAQYF
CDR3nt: TGTGCCAGTAGTATGGGGGCTCGGGCTTCAGCCCAGTACTTC

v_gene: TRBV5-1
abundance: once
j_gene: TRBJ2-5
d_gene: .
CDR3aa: CASSLGNRVTGKETQYF
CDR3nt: TGCGCCAGCAGCTTGGGGAACAGGGTGACGGGAAAAGAGACCCAGTACTTC